Listed here are 8 T cell receptor beta chains from one sample, sequenced in a study of chemoradiotherapy in HPV16-positive cancers. TCRdb's table, derived via immunoSEQ multiplex PCR, lists solely in-frame clones and lacks some. Of roughly 24,000 clones listed, more than 90% are singletons. The material sequenced was blood, taken from a patient who underwent chemoradiotherapy. The receptors derive from a human donor with HPV-associated anogenital cancer.

This rearrangement joins TRBV6-6 to TRBJ2-2; D might be TRBD1 (5 bases). The CDR3 runs 16 residues. Germline CDR1 reads MNHNY; CDR2 reads SVGAGI (reference sequence). V lost 6 bases and J 0 bases, leaving 14 bases between the germline ends. The CDR3 bases are TGTGCCAGCAGGAAACAGGCGGCTGCGAACACCGGGGAGCTGTTTTTT. The encoded protein is CASRKQAAANTGELFF.

V and J are TRBV4-1 and TRBJ2-7; D is possibly TRBD1 (5 bases). Germline V gene lookup returns CDR1 MGHRA and CDR2 YSYEKL. This CDR3 spans 14 amino acids. V was shortened by 2 bases and J by 3 bases, with 11 bases between the two germline ends. CDR3 nucleotide sequence: TGCGCCAGCAGCCAATTACAGGCTGGCTACGAGCAGTACTTC. Its translation is CASSQLQAGYEQYF.

The chain uses TRBV7-3 and TRBJ1-1, with TRBD1 as a possible D gene (5 bases). The CDR3 totals 14 residues. The V and J ends lost 1 base and 1 base respectively, with 7 bases between them. CDR1 is SGHTA, CDR2 FQGTGA, per germline. The CDR3 spells CASSLKGENTEAFF. CDR3 nucleotides: TGTGCCAGCAGCTTAAAAGGGGAGAACACTGAAGCTTTCTTT.

The chain joins TRBV2 to TRBJ2-5, with 10 bases identical to TRBD2. From germline, CDR1 is SNHLY and CDR2 FYNNEI. V dropped 1 base and J dropped 2; count of bases not matched to a gene: 4. This CDR3 contains 16 residues. The CDR3: CASSEGTAGGQETQYF. CDR3 bases: TGTGCCAGCAGTGAAGGGACAGCGGGAGGGCAAGAGACCCAGTACTTC.

DNA for the CDR3: TGTGCCAGCAGGACCGTGAACACCGGGGAGCTGTTTTTT. It is translated as CASRTVNTGELFF. The J gene is TRBJ2-2, the V gene TRBV27; D is unresolved. CDR3 length equals 13 residues. Germline-derived CDR1 and CDR2 are MNHEY and SMNVEV (reference sequence). V was shortened by 6 bases and J by 1 base, with 6 bases between the two germline ends.

The V and J genes are TRBV28 and TRBJ2-1; 14 bases fit TRBD2. Germline values: CDR1 MDHEN, CDR2 SYDVKM. The CDR3 is 15 residues long. Trimming took 6 bases from V and 7 from J; bases not matched to a gene: 5. The CDR3 here is CASSPGTSGSNEQFF. The DNA of the CDR3 is TGTGCCAGCAGCCCAGGGACTAGCGGGAGTAATGAGCAGTTCTTC. Supplemented by reference TRBV28 and TRBJ2-1, the full variable domain reads DVKVTQSSRYLVKRTGEKVFLECVQDMDHENMFWYRQDPGLGLRLIYFSYDVKMKEKGDIPEGYSVSREKKERFSLILESASTNQTSMYLCASSPGTSGSNEQFFGPGTRLTVL.

This rearrangement joins TRBV28 to TRBJ1-1, with D perhaps TRBD1 (5 bases). The V end lost 6 bases, the J end lost 1 base, and 9 bases lay between the germline ends. Germline V gene data show CDR1 as MDHEN and CDR2 as SYDVKM. The CDR3 consists of 13 residues. The CDR3 region has the DNA TGTGCCAGCAGCCCTGGGGGGAACACTGAAGCTTTCTTT. It is translated as CASSPGGNTEAFF.

The chain is built from TRBV9 and TRBJ2-1, with TRBD2 identical over 10 bases. The CDR3 contains 15 residues. The germline V gene encodes CDR1 SGDLS and CDR2 YYNGEE. Trimming cost V 4 bases and J 7 bases; bases outside gene matches: 8. The DNA of the CDR3 is TGTGCCAGCAGCCCCCGGACTAGCGGCCTGAATGAGCAGTTCTTC. It yields the protein CASSPRTSGLNEQFF.